This entry lists 10 T cell receptor beta chains sequenced from one sample in a study of identical twins. From the 5' RACE reads, TCRdb called clonotypes with MiXCR, one entry per CDR3 protein. The data contain around 550,000 distinct CDR3 sequences, roughly 15% of them singletons. The same specimen was also included in a second study, on yellow fever vaccine responses in identical twins.

The source material was CD4+ T cells sorted from blood. These receptors were taken from a woman under 30 in good health.

The table lists this clonotype with a few counts. This chain joins TRBV5-1 and TRBJ1-1; maybe TRBD1 (6 bases). This CDR3 is built from 16 residues. Trimming pared 0 bases from V and 0 bases from J, leaving 12 bases between. From germline, CDR1 is SGHRS and CDR2 YFSETQ. CDR3 amino acids: CASSLGRGAMNTEAFF. The CDR3 DNA reads TGCGCCAGCAGCTTGGGTCGGGGGGCGATGAACACTGAAGCTTTCTTT.

The CDR3 sequence: CASNSGRGSYNEQFF. Written as DNA, the CDR3 is TGTGCCAGCAATAGCGGGAGAGGTTCCTACAATGAGCAGTTCTTC. The chain employs TRBV7-8 and TRBJ2-1; TRBD2 matches 9 bases. V dropped 7 bases and J dropped 1; count of bases not matched to a gene: 5. The CDR3 extends over 15 amino acids. Per the germline V gene, CDR1 is SGHVS and CDR2 is FQNEAQ.

The chain combines TRBV4-1 with TRBJ2-3; D is unresolved. Trimming took 2 bases from V and 6 from J, leaving 18 bases between them. This CDR3 is built from 16 residues. CDR1 is MGHRA and CDR2 is YSYEKL in the germline V gene. The CDR3 loop reads CASSQPGREVADTQYF. The CDR3 bases are TGCGCCAGCAGCCAACCCGGACGCGAGGTAGCCGATACGCAGTATTTT.

This clonotype appeared a few times. The chain carries TRBV5-1 and TRBJ1-1, with a possible D match to TRBD1 (6 bases). The CDR3 is 13 residues long. The ends were cut back, 3 bases at V and 0 bases at J, with 6 bases in the middle. CDR1 SGHRS and CDR2 YFSETQ come from the germline V gene. The CDR3 DNA follows: TGCGCCAGCAGCTACAGGGTGAACACTGAAGCTTTCTTT. As protein: CASSYRVNTEAFF.

This clonotype was detected many times. The chain joins TRBV12-3 or TRBV12-4 to TRBJ2-1; D gene unclear. CDR3 length equals 16 residues. V gave up 7 bases and J gave up 0 bases, with 16 bases separating them. CDR3 sequence: CASTPMGGLSYNEQFF. The CDR3, as DNA: TGTGCCAGCACCCCCATGGGCGGTCTCTCCTACAATGAGCAGTTCTTC.

This clonotype was counted at least ten times. V is TRBV20-1 and J is TRBJ1-6; D is undetermined. CDR1 and CDR2 from the germline V gene are DFQATT and SNEGSKA (reference sequence). The CDR3 has 14 amino acids. V was cut by 3 bases and J by 13 bases, with 19 bases left in between. The chain's CDR3 is CSASFGVASVPLHF. The CDR3 nucleotides read TGCAGTGCTAGTTTTGGGGTTGCATCAGTGCCCCTCCACTTT.

The CDR3, as DNA: TGTGCCAGCGGTTCCGGGACTTCCCAGTACGTC. Protein: CASGSGTSQYV. V is TRBV2 and J is TRBJ2-7, with D perhaps TRBD2 (6 bases). This CDR3 is 11 amino acids long. The germline CDR1 and CDR2 sequences are SNHLY and FYNNEI. Deletions cut 8 bases from V and 10 bases from J, with 15 bases between.

The chain couples TRBV15 to TRBJ1-6; no reliable D call. Trimming removed 5 bases from V and 10 bases from J, with 12 bases in between. The CDR3 consists of 13 residues. From germline, CDR1 is LNHNV and CDR2 YYDKDF (reference sequence). The CDR3 DNA reads TGTGCCACCAGCCCGAGGTTGCGGTCACCCCTCCACTTT. It yields the protein CATSPRLRSPLHF.

Many counts were recorded for this clonotype. The CDR3 bases are TGTGCCAGCAGCTCACCTCAGATAGGCAACCTTGAAGCTTTCTTT. Its protein product is CASSSPQIGNLEAFF. The V call is TRBV11-2, the J call TRBJ1-1; D gene unclear. The CDR3 loop spans 15 amino acids. The V end lost 4 bases, the J end lost 7 bases, and 19 bases lay between the germline ends. Germline V lookup: CDR1 SGHAT, CDR2 FQNNGV.

The table lists this clonotype with a few counts. The rearrangement joins TRBV7-8 to TRBJ2-1, with D maybe TRBD1 (6 bases). The CDR3 covers 16 residues. Germline CDR1 reads SGHVS; CDR2 reads FQNEAQ. V shed 2 bases and J shed 3 bases, with 14 bases lying between them. CDR3 sequence (DNA): TGTGCCAGCAGCTTACAGGGGTCAGGGTACTACAATGAGCAGTTCTTC. Protein product: CASSLQGSGYYNEQFF.